These 30 T cell receptor beta chains were all obtained from the same sample, sequenced in a study of blood T cells in healthy people across ages. A J-beta primer mix and a sample-barcoded 5' primer were used in a second PCR of roughly 6 to 12 cycles. TCRdb independently ran MiXCR on the 5' RACE reads; one entry per CDR3 protein. This table holds approximately 790,000 distinct CDR3 sequences, under 80% found once. The sequencing sample was made of blood. These receptors were collected from a man aged 25 to 40 in good health.

This clonotype was seen a single time. V usage is TRBV4-3 and J usage is TRBJ2-1; D may be TRBD1 or TRBD2 (6 bases each). Germline V CDR1 and CDR2: LGHNA, YSLEER. This CDR3 is 14 amino acids long. V lost 8 bases and J 3 bases, leaving 14 bases between the germline ends. The CDR3: CASRRGIDYNEQFF. Written as DNA, the CDR3 is TGCGCCAGCCGGAGGGGGATTGACTACAATGAGCAGTTCTTC.

The rearrangement links TRBV9 to TRBJ2-3; 11 nucleotides align to TRBD2. Germline V CDR1 and CDR2: SGDLS, YYNGEE. Trimming removed 4 bases from V and 0 bases from J; junction bases left unmatched: 10. The CDR3 has 18 amino acids. The CDR3 nucleotides read TGTGCCAGCAGCCTCAACGCCGCTAGCGGGGGGAGCACAGATACGCAGTATTTT. This sequence encodes CASSLNAASGGSTDTQYF.

A single count supports this clonotype. The V and J genes are TRBV11-2 and TRBJ2-7; D gene unclear. Germline lookup yields CDR1 SGHAT and CDR2 FQNNGV. V gave up 1 base and J gave up 0 bases, with 13 bases separating them. The CDR3 spans 16 residues. The CDR3 sequence: CASSLGTYGSSYEQYF. CDR3 coding DNA: TGTGCCAGCAGCTTAGGTACATACGGAAGCTCCTACGAGCAGTACTTC.

V and J are TRBV7-8 and TRBJ2-1, with 7 positions matching TRBD2. Germline CDR1 and CDR2: SGHVS and FQNEAQ. The CDR3 length is 16 residues. Trimming cost V 5 bases and J 1 base; bases outside gene matches: 8. The chain's CDR3 is CASSPYAGGSYNEQFF. In DNA form, the CDR3 reads TGTGCCAGCAGCCCTTATGCCGGGGGGTCCTACAATGAGCAGTTCTTC.

This clonotype showed up just a few times. V gene TRBV20-1 combines with J gene TRBJ2-5; D unclear. Trimming took 6 bases from V and 2 from J, leaving 13 bases between them. There are 13 residues in the CDR3. CDR1 is DFQATT and CDR2 is SNEGSKA in the germline V gene (reference sequence). CDR3 residues: CSAVSVGQETQYF. CDR3 nucleotide sequence: TGCAGTGCCGTCTCGGTGGGGCAAGAGACCCAGTACTTC.

The V and J genes are TRBV30 and TRBJ2-1; possibly TRBD2 for D (6 bases). The V end lost 3 bases, the J end lost 9 bases, and 18 bases lay between the germline ends. CDR1 is GTSNPN and CDR2 is SVGIG in the germline V gene (reference sequence). The length of the CDR3 is 14 residues. The CDR3 nucleotides read TGTGCCTGGAGGCCGGGACTCCTAAAAATTGAGCAGTTCTTC. Protein product: CAWRPGLLKIEQFF.

The chain employs TRBV29-1 and TRBJ2-3; TRBD1 matches 7 bases. This CDR3 has 12 amino acids. V was clipped by 5 bases and J by 7 bases; unmatched bases: 6. Germline V gene data show CDR1 as SQVTM and CDR2 as ANQGSEA. The CDR3 reads CSVWDSRYTQYF. In DNA, the CDR3 is TGCAGCGTTTGGGACAGCCGATATACGCAGTATTTT.

This chain joins TRBV3-1 and TRBJ2-7; D is ambiguous. V was trimmed by 3 bases and J by 0 bases, leaving 9 bases between them. This CDR3 spans 14 amino acids. Germline loops: CDR1 LGHDT, CDR2 YNNKEL (reference sequence). CDR3 sequence reads: CASSQRPGSYEQYF. Here the CDR3 DNA reads TGTGCCAGCAGCCAGAGGCCAGGCTCCTACGAGCAGTACTTC.

As DNA, the CDR3 is TGTGCCAGCAGCGTAGCCGGGACTAACCCCACAGATACGCAGTATTTT. Protein: CASSVAGTNPTDTQYF. The chain uses TRBV9 and TRBJ2-3, with TRBD2 matching 7 bases. Germline loops: CDR1 SGDLS, CDR2 YYNGEE. V was pared by 0 bases and J by 2 bases, with 6 bases of the junction left unmatched. The CDR3 sequence is 16 residues long.

This chain joins TRBV14 and TRBJ1-1; 8 bases agree with TRBD1. Trimming removed 10 bases from V and 4 bases from J; junction bases left unmatched: 2. Germline V lookup: CDR1 SGHDN, CDR2 FVKESK. The CDR3 sequence is 11 residues long. The CDR3 bases are TGTGCCATAGACAGGGGCACTGAAGCTTTCTTT. Translated: CAIDRGTEAFF.

This clonotype was seen once. The V and J genes are TRBV11-2 and TRBJ2-3; D might be TRBD1 (5 bases). Between the trimmed V and J ends, which lost 5 bases and 1 base, there was a span of 13 bases. This CDR3 has 15 residues. Looked up from germline, CDR1 is SGHAT and CDR2 is FQNNGV. DNA of the CDR3: TGTGCCAGCAGCGTACAGGCCCTCCGCACAGATACGCAGTATTTT. This translates into CASSVQALRTDTQYF.

The chain employs TRBV9 and TRBJ2-1; tentatively, D is TRBD2 (5 bases). CDR3 length: 14 residues. V was pared by 3 bases and J by 8 bases, with 15 bases between. Germline V gives CDR1 SGDLS, CDR2 YYNGEE. CDR3 loop: CASSDAADPHEQFF. The CDR3 nucleotides are TGTGCCAGCAGCGACGCAGCGGACCCCCATGAGCAGTTCTTC.

The chain joins TRBV4-1 to TRBJ1-2; maybe TRBD1 (6 bases). V was cut by 0 bases and J by 0 bases, with 11 bases left in between. CDR1 and CDR2 (germline): MGHRA, YSYEKL. The CDR3 has 16 residues. CDR3 in DNA: TGCGCCAGCAGCCAAGACCCGGGGGCACCTAACTATGGCTACACCTTC. Protein sequence: CASSQDPGAPNYGYTF.

The chain recombines TRBV6-5 with TRBJ2-4, with TRBD1 matching 9 bases. The DNA end is more similar to TRBJ2-7, so the J call may be wrong. CDR3 length: 15 amino acids. The V gene's germline CDR1 is MNHEY and CDR2 SVGAGI. The CDR3 nucleotides are TGTGCCAGCAGTCTCGCCGGGACAGGGTCCCACGAGCAGTACTTC. Translated, it gives CASSLAGTGSHEQYF.

Here the CDR3 reads CASSQDRTGGYRTYEQYF. The CDR3 coding sequence is TGCGCCAGCAGCCAAGATCGGACAGGGGGCTACCGAACCTACGAGCAGTACTTC. The chain combines TRBV4-3 with TRBJ2-7; 11 positions match TRBD1. Germline loops: CDR1 LGHNA, CDR2 YSLEER. The CDR3 spans 18 residues. The junction had 9 bases not matched to a gene; V was cut back by 0 bases and J by 2 bases.

V gene TRBV20-1 combines with J gene TRBJ1-5, with D maybe TRBD1 (5 bases). CDR1 DFQATT and CDR2 SNEGSKA come from the germline V gene (reference sequence). V was trimmed by 3 bases and J by 7 bases, leaving 13 bases between them. This CDR3 spans 13 amino acids. Here the CDR3 reads CSARRQGLQPQHF. As DNA, the CDR3 is TGCAGTGCTAGGCGGCAGGGCTTGCAGCCCCAGCATTTT.

This clonotype was seen more than once but under ten times. The chain joins TRBV20-1 to TRBJ2-7; TRBD1 matches at 8 bases. Germline V CDR1 and CDR2: DFQATT, SNEGSKA (reference sequence). The CDR3 is 13 amino acids. V was clipped by 4 bases and J by 7 bases; unmatched bases: 9. This CDR3 reads CSAKVQGAQEQYF. CDR3 nucleotide sequence: TGCAGTGCTAAGGTCCAGGGGGCTCAGGAGCAGTACTTC.

The V and J genes are TRBV5-1 and TRBJ1-1; 8 bases map to TRBD1. From germline, CDR1 is SGHRS and CDR2 YFSETQ. This CDR3 region has 15 residues. Germline trimming cut 5 bases from V and 4 bases from J; bases unmatched to any gene: 10. The CDR3 nucleotides read TGCGCCAGCAGACGAGCGACAGGGGAAGTCACTGAAGCTTTCTTT. Translation: CASRRATGEVTEAFF.

At least ten counts were recorded for this clonotype. The J gene is TRBJ1-2, the V gene TRBV21-1. TRBV21-1 is flagged as a pseudogene. This CDR3 region has 11 residues. CDR3: CASSGDYGYTF. In DNA form, the CDR3 reads TGTGCCAGCAGCGGGGATTATGGCTACACCTTC.

For this clonotype: This CDR3 fails to terminate in the conserved phenylalanine or tryptophan, so it likely reflects a read error. The chain joins TRBV7-6 to TRBJ2-5; no definite D call. Germline CDR1 reads SGHVS; CDR2 reads FNYEAQ. The ends were cut back, 2 bases at V and 3 bases at J, with 7 bases in the middle. The CDR3 is 13 amino acids. The CDR3 sequence: CASSLWVKETQYL. CDR3 nucleotides: TGTGCCAGCAGCTTATGGGTGAAAGAGACCCAGTACTTG.

The chain recombines TRBV3-1 with TRBJ2-7; a weak D match, TRBD1 (5 bases). Germline loops: CDR1 LGHDT, CDR2 YNNKEL (reference sequence). V lost 1 base to trimming and J lost 6 bases, with 10 bases between them. The CDR3 covers 13 residues. The CDR3 DNA reads as TGTGCCAGCAGCCAAGGTGTAAGGGGCGAGCAGTACTTC. This sequence encodes CASSQGVRGEQYF.

This clonotype has just a few counts. V and J are TRBV12-3 or TRBV12-4 and TRBJ1-2; perhaps TRBD1 as D (6 bases). This CDR3 is 13 amino acids long. The V and J ends lost 5 bases and 4 bases respectively, with 11 bases between them. The CDR3 nucleotides are TGTGCCAGCAGTCGGGACAATTTCTATGGCTACACCTTC. Its protein is CASSRDNFYGYTF.

CDR3: CASRPTAGATYNEQFF. The CDR3 DNA sequence: TGTGCCAGCAGACCCACGGCAGGGGCTACCTACAATGAGCAGTTCTTC. The chain uses TRBV5-5 and TRBJ2-1; the D gene is possibly TRBD1 (6 bases). Trimming removed 5 bases at V and 2 bases at J, with 17 bases between. From germline, CDR1 is SGHKS and CDR2 YYEKEE (reference sequence). The CDR3 has 16 amino acids.

The chain recombines TRBV7-2 with TRBJ2-7, with D perhaps matching TRBD1 or TRBD2 (5 bases each). The J call is doubtful: the DNA matches TRBJ2-5 better. Germline CDR1 reads SGHTA; CDR2 reads FQGNSA. This CDR3 contains 14 residues. CDR3 residues: CASSARGEWETQYF. CDR3 bases: TGTGCCAGCAGCGCAAGGGGAGAGTGGGAGACCCAGTACTTC.

The rearrangement links TRBV9 to TRBJ2-1; unclear D gene. The last part of the DNA fits TRBJ2-7 better; the J call may be wrong. CDR1 and CDR2 (germline): SGDLS, YYNGEE. CDR3 length: 14 residues. CDR3 protein: CASSVAGELYEQYF. The CDR3 nucleotides are TGTGCCAGCAGCGTAGCAGGAGAGTTGTACGAGCAGTACTTC.

This clonotype was detected only a few times. The rearrangement links TRBV11-2 to TRBJ2-5, with D unclear. The V end was cut by 4 bases, the J end by 4 bases, with 16 bases between. The length of the CDR3 is 15 residues. Germline assignment: CDR1 SGHAT and CDR2 FQNNGV. The CDR3 DNA sequence: TGTGCCAGCAGCTCCCTCGGACCTCAAGGAGAGACCCAGTACTTC. Amino acid sequence: CASSSLGPQGETQYF. Combining the CDR3 with reference TRBV11-2 and TRBJ2-5 gives the whole variable domain EAGVAQSPRYKIIEKRQSVAFWCNPISGHATLYWYQQILGQGPKLLIQFQNNGVVDDSQLPKDRFSAERLKGVDSTLKIQPAKLEDSAVYLCASSSLGPQGETQYFGPGTRLLVL.

Only a few counts were recorded for this clonotype. V and J are TRBV7-2 and TRBJ2-1, with no clear D. The CDR3 is 14 amino acids. V was pared by 8 bases and J by 0 bases, with 11 bases between. Germline loops: CDR1 SGHTA, CDR2 FQGNSA. The CDR3 protein is CASGSGDSYNEQFF. The CDR3 DNA is TGTGCCAGCGGCTCCGGAGACTCCTACAATGAGCAGTTCTTC.

The J gene is TRBJ2-1, the V gene TRBV20-1; perhaps TRBD1 as D (6 bases). The CDR3 extends over 13 amino acids. Germline V gives CDR1 DFQATT, CDR2 SNEGSKA (reference sequence). Trimming pared 4 bases from V and 4 bases from J, leaving 11 bases between. The CDR3 here is CSATRDTYNEQFF. The DNA for the CDR3 is TGCAGTGCTACCCGGGACACATACAATGAGCAGTTCTTC.

The chain carries TRBV11-2 and TRBJ2-3, with D perhaps matching TRBD1 (5 bases). There are 16 residues in the CDR3. In germline, CDR1 is SGHAT, CDR2 FQNNGV. Trimming took 1 base from V and 1 from J, leaving 12 bases between them. The CDR3, as DNA: TGTGCCAGCAGCTTAGTCCCAGGGCTAGGCACAGATACGCAGTATTTT. Encoded protein: CASSLVPGLGTDTQYF.

This sequence joins TRBV27 and TRBJ1-1, with 7 bases aligning to TRBD1. The ends lost 9 bases at V and 5 bases at J; junction bases unmatched: 12. CDR1 is MNHEY and CDR2 is SMNVEV in the germline V gene (reference sequence). The CDR3 loop spans 14 amino acids. CDR3: CASTYRGRGTEAFF. The CDR3, as DNA: TGTGCCAGTACGTACAGGGGCAGAGGTACTGAAGCTTTCTTT.